What follows are 26 T cell receptor beta chains derived from one specimen sequenced in a study of blood T cell repertoires in COVID-19. The assay was immunoSEQ multiplex PCR, and TCRdb's table has in-frame clones only and misses some. The sample contains over 60,000 clones, less than 95% of which appear only once. Material: peripheral blood. All receptors derive from a man between 50 and 59 years old with COVID-19, enrolled during active disease.

The rearrangement joins TRBV15 to TRBJ2-4; 7 nucleotides match TRBD1. V shed 3 bases and J 7 bases; nucleotides not matched to a gene: 3. CDR3 size: 13 residues. Germline V gene data show CDR1 as LNHNV and CDR2 as YYDKDF (reference sequence). Here the CDR3 reads CATSRRGGNIQYF. The CDR3 DNA reads TGTGCCACCAGCAGGCGAGGGGGCAACATTCAGTACTTC.

In DNA form, the CDR3 reads TGCGCCAGCAGCCGAGGACAGGGAAGTTTAGGCGATGAGCAGTTCTTC. This gives the protein CASSRGQGSLGDEQFF. J is TRBJ2-1 and V is TRBV5-1, with 8 bases fitting TRBD1. J lost 8 bases, V lost 4 bases, and 14 bases had no gene match. CDR1 is SGHRS and CDR2 is YFSETQ in the germline V gene. This CDR3 has 16 residues.

The V gene is TRBV3-1 (or the pseudogene TRBV3-2), the J gene TRBJ2-1; TRBD2 agrees at 11 bases. J was trimmed by 15 bases and V by 2 bases; bases with no gene match: 9. The CDR3 is 14 amino acids. From germline, CDR1 is LGHDT and CDR2 YNNKEL (reference sequence). The CDR3 sequence: CASSQPITSGSRFF. The CDR3 DNA reads TGTGCCAGCAGCCAACCAATTACTAGCGGGAGTCGGTTCTTC.

This chain links TRBV5-1 with TRBJ1-4; D may be TRBD1 (6 bases). The CDR3 runs to 16 residues. CDR1 is SGHRS and CDR2 is YFSETQ in the germline V gene. The V and J ends lost 4 bases and 8 bases respectively, with 21 bases between them. The CDR3 DNA is TGCGCCAGCAGCCCGGGTAGGGCAGGGGCGGACGAAAAACTGTTTTTT. Translation: CASSPGRAGADEKLFF.

The chain uses TRBV5-1 and TRBJ2-3, with D unclear. Trimming took 0 bases from V and 4 from J, leaving 12 bases between them. There are 15 residues in the CDR3. CDR1 is SGHRS and CDR2 is YFSETQ in the germline V gene. CDR3 residues: CASSLELILADTQYF. The CDR3 nucleotides read TGCGCCAGCAGCTTGGAACTTATACTGGCAGATACGCAGTATTTT.

This clone was counted a few times. The chain carries TRBV27 and TRBJ1-2, with 10 bases fitting TRBD1. The CDR3 covers 13 residues. V trimming: 5 bases; J trimming: 7 bases; junction bases outside the gene matches: 4. Germline lookup yields CDR1 MNHEY and CDR2 SMNVEV (reference sequence). The CDR3 DNA reads TGTGCCAGCAGTAGACAGGGGGCGACTGGCTACACCTTC. Residues: CASSRQGATGYTF.

This chain uses TRBV3-1 (or the pseudogene TRBV3-2) with TRBJ2-1; TRBD1 matches 7 bases. The CDR3 runs to 12 residues. V dropped 3 bases and J dropped 12; count of bases not matched to a gene: 5. The germline gives CDR1 LGHDT, CDR2 YNNKEL (reference sequence). The CDR3: CASSHRQGRQFF. The CDR3 nucleotides read TGTGCCAGCAGCCACAGACAGGGACGGCAGTTCTTC.

The CDR3 sequence is CASSDSLSVAEQYF. The CDR3 nucleotides read TGTGCCAGCAGTGACTCTCTCAGTGTGGCCGAGCAGTACTTC. The chain uses TRBV2 and TRBJ2-7, with D unresolved. The germline V gene encodes CDR1 SNHLY and CDR2 FYNNEI. There are 14 residues in the CDR3. V shed 3 bases and J shed 6 bases, with 15 bases lying between them.

V is TRBV12-5 and J is TRBJ2-5; D may be TRBD2 (5 bases). V was cut by 7 bases and J by 2 bases, with 17 bases left in between. This CDR3 contains 15 residues. From germline, CDR1 is LGHNT and CDR2 FRNRAP. The chain's CDR3 is CASAREGRVQETQYF. The CDR3 nucleotides read TGTGCTAGTGCCCGCGAGGGTAGGGTTCAAGAGACCCAGTACTTC.

V and J are TRBV7-2 and TRBJ2-1; no clear D. This CDR3 has 13 amino acids. Germline V gives CDR1 SGHTA, CDR2 FQGNSA. The germline V and J ends were trimmed by 1 base and 11 bases, with 12 bases remaining between them. The CDR3 spells CASSLVSGGKQFF. CDR3 DNA sequence: TGTGCCAGCAGCTTAGTTTCTGGCGGTAAGCAGTTCTTC.

This sequence joins TRBV7-8 and TRBJ1-4, with D possibly TRBD1 on 6 matching bases. Trimming stripped 5 bases from V and 7 bases from J, with 14 bases between. The CDR3 covers 14 residues. In germline, CDR1 is SGHVS, CDR2 FQNEAQ. The CDR3 region has the DNA TGTGCCAGCAGCGCACAGGGTGTTCGTGAAAAACTGTTTTTT. This encodes CASSAQGVREKLFF.

This clone was found once. The rearrangement links TRBV27 to TRBJ2-5; 7 bases align to TRBD1. The ends lost 6 bases at V and 1 base at J; junction bases unmatched: 14. Germline values: CDR1 MNHEY, CDR2 SMNVEV (reference sequence). The CDR3 runs to 17 residues. CDR3 amino acids: CASSPLGTANPQETQYF. DNA of the CDR3: TGTGCCAGCAGCCCCCTAGGGACAGCAAATCCCCAAGAGACCCAGTACTTC.

This chain uses TRBV6-2 or TRBV6-3 with TRBJ2-6, with TRBD1 matching 10 bases. This CDR3 contains 18 residues. After removal of 5 bases from V and 0 bases from J, the junction contained 7 bases not matched to a gene. In germline, CDR1 is MNHEY, CDR2 SVGEGT. The CDR3 coding sequence is TGTGCCAGCAGTCTGACAGGGGGCCCCCCCTCTGGGGCCAACGTCCTGACTTTC. Protein sequence: CASSLTGGPPSGANVLTF.

V usage is TRBV6-5 and J usage is TRBJ1-4, with 11 bases lining up with TRBD1. The CDR3 covers 14 residues. The V gene end was trimmed by 5 bases and the J gene end by 7 bases; junction bases not matched to a gene: 3. In germline, CDR1 is MNHEY, CDR2 SVGAGI. The CDR3 region has the DNA TGTGCCAGCAGTCCGGGACAGGGGGGTGAAAAACTGTTTTTT. Residues: CASSPGQGGEKLFF.

The CDR3 reads CATSRGASYSYNEQFF. CDR3 bases: TGTGCCACCAGCAGAGGAGCTAGCTACTCCTACAATGAGCAGTTCTTC. The chain couples TRBV15 to TRBJ2-1; perhaps TRBD2 as D (5 bases). V lost 1 base and J lost 0, with 10 bases in between. The CDR3 runs 16 residues. CDR1 is LNHNV and CDR2 is YYDKDF in the germline V gene (reference sequence).

V usage is TRBV7-2 and J usage is TRBJ1-6; TRBD1 might be the D (6 bases). The CDR3 covers 19 residues. Germline CDR1 is SGHTA and CDR2 is FQGNSA. V lost 4 bases and J lost 4, with 23 bases in between. CDR3 in amino acids: CASSSVDPARGGYNSPLHF. The CDR3 DNA follows: TGTGCCAGCAGCTCCGTAGACCCGGCTCGAGGGGGTTATAATTCACCCCTCCACTTT. The whole variable domain, filled in from reference TRBV7-2 and TRBJ1-6, reads GAGVSQSPSNKVTEKGKDVELRCDPISGHTALYWYRQSLGQGLEFLIYFQGNSAPDKSGLPSDRFSAERTGGSVSTLTIQRTQQEDSAVYLCASSSVDPARGGYNSPLHFGNGTRLTVT.

This chain joins TRBV11-3 and TRBJ2-3, with 8 positions matching TRBD2. The CDR3 runs to 16 residues. The germline V gene has CDR1 SGHNT and CDR2 YENEEA. V lost 4 bases and J lost 1; bases outside the gene matches: 7. The CDR3, as DNA: TGTGCCAGCAGCTCCAGGGGTAGCGGGGGCACAGATACGCAGTATTTT. Translating it yields CASSSRGSGGTDTQYF.

V usage is TRBV4-2 and J usage is TRBJ2-1; 7 bases line up with TRBD2. The CDR3 contains 16 residues. V gave up 0 bases and J gave up 3 bases; unmatched junction bases: 5. CDR1 and CDR2 from the germline V gene are LGHNA and YNFKEQ. The CDR3 DNA sequence: TGTGCCAGCAGCCAAGATTACCTAGCGGACTACAATGAGCAGTTCTTC. Translated, it gives CASSQDYLADYNEQFF.

The CDR3 DNA reads TGTGCCAGCAGTTTATCGAGGGACACTGAAGCTTTCTTT. It translates to CASSLSRDTEAFF. The J gene is TRBJ1-1, the V gene TRBV27; D is ambiguous. The length of the CDR3 is 13 residues. Germline values: CDR1 MNHEY, CDR2 SMNVEV (reference sequence). The germline V and J ends were trimmed by 0 bases and 3 bases, with 5 bases remaining between them.

The rearrangement uses TRBV5-6 and TRBJ1-2; 10 nucleotides line up with TRBD1. The germline V gene encodes CDR1 SGHDT and CDR2 YYEEEE. The ends lost 4 bases at V and 7 bases at J; junction bases unmatched: 13. The CDR3 spans 16 residues. The CDR3 DNA reads as TGTGCCAGCAGCCTGGGGACGACAGGGGGCAGGTTTGGCTACACCTTC. Its protein is CASSLGTTGGRFGYTF.

The rearrangement links TRBV3-1 (or the pseudogene TRBV3-2) to TRBJ1-3; no definite D call. The CDR3 contains 15 residues. The V end was cut by 1 base, the J end by 2 bases, with 9 bases between. CDR1 is LGHDT, CDR2 YNNKEL, per germline (reference sequence). CDR3 protein: CASSQGGQAGNTIYF. Here the CDR3 DNA reads TGTGCCAGCAGCCAAGGTGGTCAGGCTGGAAACACCATATATTTT.

The V call is TRBV18, the J call TRBJ2-3; D is ambiguous. This CDR3 contains 16 residues. Per germline, CDR1 KGHSH and CDR2 LQKENI. Between the trimmed V and J ends, which lost 3 bases and 6 bases, there was a span of 19 bases. CDR3 coding DNA: TGTGCCAGCTCACCCCCGCTAGATGGTCATGGGGATACGCAGTATTTT. This codes for CASSPPLDGHGDTQYF.

The rearrangement uses TRBV7-9 and TRBJ2-2, with D unresolved. Deletions cut 5 bases from V and 5 bases from J, with 9 bases between. The germline gives CDR1 SEHNR, CDR2 FQNEAQ (reference sequence). This CDR3 spans 13 amino acids. The CDR3 spells CASSNYVTGELFF. The CDR3 DNA follows: TGTGCCAGCAGCAATTATGTGACCGGGGAGCTGTTTTTT.

This rearrangement joins TRBV28 to TRBJ2-3, with 7 bases aligning to TRBD1. The CDR3 sequence is 16 residues long. Per the germline V gene, CDR1 is MDHEN and CDR2 is SYDVKM. The V gene end was trimmed by 5 bases and the J gene end by 4 bases; junction bases not matched to a gene: 12. CDR3 loop: CASSRQGGNFPDTQYF. DNA for the CDR3: TGTGCCAGCAGTAGACAGGGTGGGAATTTCCCAGATACGCAGTATTTT.

This chain uses TRBV28 with TRBJ2-3, with 9 bases lining up with TRBD1. After removal of 7 bases from V and 5 bases from J, the junction contained 16 bases not matched to a gene. Germline V gene sequence: CDR1 MDHEN, CDR2 SYDVKM. The CDR3 length is 17 residues. CDR3 sequence (DNA): TGTGCCAGCATACCCCCCCCTGGGACAGGGATGGGAGATACGCAGTATTTT. This encodes CASIPPPGTGMGDTQYF.

This clone was picked up one time. The chain combines TRBV7-8 with TRBJ1-1; D is possibly TRBD1 (6 bases). Trimming removed 1 base from V and 6 bases from J, with 18 bases in between. From germline, CDR1 is SGHVS and CDR2 FQNEAQ. The CDR3 covers 16 residues. CDR3 DNA sequence: TGTGCCAGCAGCTTAGGGCCCATCGGCAGGGGCGCTGAAGCTTTCTTT. It encodes CASSLGPIGRGAEAFF.